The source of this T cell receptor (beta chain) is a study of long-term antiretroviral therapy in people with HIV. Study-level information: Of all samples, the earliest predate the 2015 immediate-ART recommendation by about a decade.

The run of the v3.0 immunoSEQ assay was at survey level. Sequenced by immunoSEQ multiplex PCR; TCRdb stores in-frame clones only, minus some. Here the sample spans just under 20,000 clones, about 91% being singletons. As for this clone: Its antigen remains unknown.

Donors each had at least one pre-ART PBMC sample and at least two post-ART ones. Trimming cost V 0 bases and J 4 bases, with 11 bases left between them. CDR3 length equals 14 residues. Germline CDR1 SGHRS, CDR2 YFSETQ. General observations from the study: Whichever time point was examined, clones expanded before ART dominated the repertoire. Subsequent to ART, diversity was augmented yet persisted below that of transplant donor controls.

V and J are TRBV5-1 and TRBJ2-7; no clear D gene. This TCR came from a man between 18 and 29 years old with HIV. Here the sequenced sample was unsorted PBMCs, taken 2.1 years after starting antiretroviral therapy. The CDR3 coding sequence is TGCGCCAGCAGCTTGGTGGGGATTCGTTACGAGCAGTACTTC. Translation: CASSLVGIRYEQYF.